This T cell receptor (beta chain) was identified during a study of T cells in Graves' hyperthyroidism and ophthalmopathy. Amplification of TCR beta CDR3 regions used RNA as the template. The HTBI primer set drove a first-round RT-PCR of the TCR CDR3. One entry per CDR3 protein, called by TCRdb with MiXCR from the multiplex PCR reads. The repertoire has over 450,000 distinct CDR3 sequences, approximately 15% of them found once; the top ten carry about a sixth. This clonotype came up many times. Germline V lookup: CDR1 KGHDR, CDR2 SFDVKD. The CDR3 is 14 residues long. With V trimmed by 8 bases and J by 4 bases, 8 bases remained unmatched.

The receptor comes from a young woman with Graves' hyperthyroidism. The V call is TRBV24-1, the J call TRBJ2-3; 7 nucleotides match TRBD2. The material sequenced was blood. The CDR3 sequence: CATKGGSYSDTQYF. The CDR3 nucleotides are TGTGCCACCAAAGGCGGGAGTTATTCAGATACGCAGTATTTT.